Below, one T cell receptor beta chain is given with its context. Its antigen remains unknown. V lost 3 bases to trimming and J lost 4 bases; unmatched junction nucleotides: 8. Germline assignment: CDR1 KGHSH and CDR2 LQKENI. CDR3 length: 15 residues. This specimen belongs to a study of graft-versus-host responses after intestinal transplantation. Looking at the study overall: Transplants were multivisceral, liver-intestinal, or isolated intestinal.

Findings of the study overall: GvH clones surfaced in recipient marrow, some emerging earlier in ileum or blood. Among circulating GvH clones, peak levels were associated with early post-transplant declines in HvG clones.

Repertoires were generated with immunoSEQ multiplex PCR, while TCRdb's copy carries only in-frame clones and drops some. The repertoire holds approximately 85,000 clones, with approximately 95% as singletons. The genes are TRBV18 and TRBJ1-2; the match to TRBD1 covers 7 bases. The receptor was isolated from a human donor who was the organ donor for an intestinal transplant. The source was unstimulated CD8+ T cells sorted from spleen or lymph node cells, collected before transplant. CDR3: CASSPLPDRAYGYTF. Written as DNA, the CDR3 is TGTGCCAGCTCACCCCTCCCTGACAGGGCCTATGGCTACACCTTC.